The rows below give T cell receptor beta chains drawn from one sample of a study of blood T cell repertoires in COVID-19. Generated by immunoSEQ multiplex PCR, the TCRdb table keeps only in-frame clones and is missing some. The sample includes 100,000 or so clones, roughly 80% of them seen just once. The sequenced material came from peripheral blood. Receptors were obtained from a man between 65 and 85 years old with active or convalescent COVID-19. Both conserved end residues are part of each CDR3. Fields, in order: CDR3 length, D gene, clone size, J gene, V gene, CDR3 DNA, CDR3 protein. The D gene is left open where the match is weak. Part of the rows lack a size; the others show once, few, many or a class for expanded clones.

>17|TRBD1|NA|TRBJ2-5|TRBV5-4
TGTGCCAGCAGCTTGGGAGCGGGGACAGGGTCCAGGGAGACCCAGTACTTC
CASSLGAGTGSRETQYF
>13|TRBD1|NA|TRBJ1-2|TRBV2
TGTGCCAGCCTTAAGGATGGGACAGGGGGCCGCACCTTC
CASLKDGTGGRTF
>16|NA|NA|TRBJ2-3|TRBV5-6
TGTGCCAGCAGCTTTAGATCAGGGGCTCTACCCAGTACGCAGTATTTT
CASSFRSGALPSTQYF
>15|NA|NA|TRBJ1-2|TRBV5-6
TGTGCCAGCAGCTTGTGGGCCAGGAGGCTATATGGCTACACCTTC
CASSLWARRLYGYTF
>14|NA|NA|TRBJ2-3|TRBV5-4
TGTGCCAGCAGCTTGGGCACAGACACAGATACGCAGTATTTT
CASSLGTDTDTQYF
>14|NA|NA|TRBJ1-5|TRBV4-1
TGCGCCAGCAGCCAAGGGGGCAGAAATCAGCCCCAGCATTTT
CASSQGGRNQPQHF
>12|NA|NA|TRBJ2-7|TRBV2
TGTGCCAGCAGCAGGGAAACCTACGAGCAGTACTTC
CASSRETYEQYF
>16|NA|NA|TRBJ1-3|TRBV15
TGTGCCACCAGCAGGGCCCTGACAGTCTCTGGAAACACCATATATTTT
CATSRALTVSGNTIYF
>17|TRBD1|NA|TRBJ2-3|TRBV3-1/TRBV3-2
TGTGCCAGCAGCCCCCGGGACAGGGGGGTACGAGGAGATACGCAGTATTTT
CASSPRDRGVRGDTQYF
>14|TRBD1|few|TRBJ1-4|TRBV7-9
TGTGCCAGCAGCTACGGGACAGGGGTTGAAAAACTGTTTTTT
CASSYGTGVEKLFF
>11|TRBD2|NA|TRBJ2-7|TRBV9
TGTGCCAGCAGCCCCGGGAGGGAGCAGTACTTC
CASSPGREQYF